Presented here are 19 T cell receptor beta chains from one specimen sequenced in a study of Graves' ophthalmopathy and Graves' hyperthyroidism. The study amplified TCR beta CDR3 regions using RNA transcripts. HTBI primers were employed in first-round RT-PCR, then a second-round multiplex PCR followed. A single record per CDR3 protein comes from TCRdb applying MiXCR to the multiplex PCR reads. The sample contains 350,000 or so distinct CDR3 sequences, around a sixth of which appear only once. Material for sequencing was peripheral blood. The receptors were sampled from an adult man with Graves' ophthalmopathy.

Remarks on this clonotype: The junction does not match germline at one end; this may be a read error. The chain couples TRBV28 to TRBJ1-2; D uncertain. The CDR3 spans 16 residues. Germline loops: CDR1 MDHEN, CDR2 SYDVKM. CDR3 amino acids: CASSKISTEINYGYIF. Written as DNA, the CDR3 is TGTGCCAGCAGCAAGATAAGCACGGAAATAAACTATGGCTACATCTTC.

This clonotype came up many times. V and J are TRBV28 and TRBJ2-7, with 12 bases aligning to TRBD2. Germline CDR1 and CDR2: MDHEN and SYDVKM. Germline trimming cut 7 bases from V and 6 bases from J; bases unmatched to any gene: 16. This CDR3 spans 17 amino acids. CDR3 sequence: CASIPLAGGPLRGEQYF. In DNA form, the CDR3 reads TGTGCCAGCATCCCGCTAGCGGGAGGGCCCCTGAGGGGCGAGCAGTACTTC.

This clonotype was counted ten times or more. The chain joins TRBV20-1 to TRBJ2-7; TRBD1 agrees at 11 bases. This CDR3 has 15 residues. Trimming at V came to 3 bases and at J to 0 bases, leaving 4 bases not matched to a gene. Germline-derived CDR1 and CDR2 are DFQATT and SNEGSKA (reference sequence). The CDR3 region is CSARGTGGYSYEQYF. The CDR3 nucleotides are TGCAGTGCTAGGGGGACAGGGGGGTACTCCTACGAGCAGTACTTC.

V gene TRBV20-1 combines with J gene TRBJ2-2; 7 nucleotides agree with TRBD1. Germline V CDR1 and CDR2: DFQATT, SNEGSKA (reference sequence). V dropped 2 bases and J dropped 3; count of bases not matched to a gene: 0. This CDR3 is built from 13 residues. For the CDR3, the DNA is TGCAGTGCTAGAAGGGGGCACACCGGGGAGCTGTTTTTT. It specifies CSARRGHTGELFF.

This clonotype was observed many times. This rearrangement joins TRBV11-3 to TRBJ2-7, with TRBD2 identical over 7 bases. Per germline, CDR1 SGHNT and CDR2 YENEEA. This CDR3 has 17 residues. Germline trimming cut 1 base from V and 4 bases from J; bases unmatched to any gene: 13. CDR3 coding DNA: TGTGCCAGCAGCTTAGGGTCGGGGGGTCGTACGATGTACGAGCAGTACTTC. This codes for CASSLGSGGRTMYEQYF.

The chain couples TRBV27 to TRBJ1-2; 7 bases are a match to TRBD1. Trimming removed 6 bases from V and 3 bases from J; junction bases left unmatched: 7. In germline, CDR1 is MNHEY, CDR2 SMNVEV (reference sequence). This CDR3 region has 14 residues. CDR3 amino acids: CASSLTGVDYGYTF. DNA of the CDR3: TGTGCCAGCAGCCTCACAGGGGTGGACTATGGCTACACCTTC.

The chain joins TRBV5-1 to TRBJ1-2; 8 nucleotides match TRBD1. CDR3 size: 12 residues. Unmatched junction bases numbered 4, after V lost 4 bases and J lost 8 bases. In germline, CDR1 is SGHRS, CDR2 YFSETQ. CDR3 DNA sequence: TGCGCCAGCAGCATGGACAGGGTCGGCTACACCTTC. Translated, it gives CASSMDRVGYTF.

This clonotype was seen at least ten times. The rearrangement uses TRBV18 and TRBJ1-2; D ambiguous. Between the trimmed V and J ends, which lost 3 bases and 3 bases, there was a span of 14 bases. In germline, CDR1 is KGHSH, CDR2 LQKENI. This CDR3 contains 15 residues. CDR3 sequence reads: CASSPTGAWDYGYTF. The CDR3 bases are TGTGCCAGCTCACCGACGGGAGCTTGGGACTATGGCTACACCTTC. Based on the CDR3 plus reference TRBV18 and TRBJ1-2, the full variable domain is NAGVMQNPRHLVRRRGQEARLRCSPMKGHSHVYWYRQLPEEGLKFMVYLQKENIIDESGMPKERFSAEFPKEGPSILRIQQVVRGDSAAYFCASSPTGAWDYGYTFGSGTRLTVV.

The chain couples TRBV6-1 to TRBJ2-7; 8 nucleotides line up with TRBD1. Unmatched junction bases numbered 5, after V lost 1 base and J lost 3 bases. This CDR3 contains 15 residues. Germline V CDR1 and CDR2: MNHNS, SASEGT. The CDR3 here is CASSEGGTGYYEQYF. In DNA, the CDR3 is TGTGCCAGCAGTGAAGGGGGGACAGGCTACTACGAGCAGTACTTC.

This clonotype occurred many times. The chain joins TRBV4-1 to TRBJ1-5; D might be TRBD1 (5 bases). CDR3 length: 17 residues. Germline values: CDR1 MGHRA, CDR2 YSYEKL. Deletions cut 1 base from V and 3 bases from J, with 16 bases between. The DNA for the CDR3 is TGCGCCAGCAGCCAAGGGATGAAGGGACGTATCAATCAGCCCCAGCATTTT. Residues: CASSQGMKGRINQPQHF.

V usage is TRBV6-2 or TRBV6-3 and J usage is TRBJ2-6; perhaps TRBD1 as D (6 bases). Between the trimmed V and J ends, which lost 7 bases and 0 bases, there was a span of 25 bases. Germline V lookup: CDR1 MNHEY, CDR2 SVGEGT. The CDR3 is 20 residues long. Here the CDR3 DNA reads TGTGCCAGCACCACAGGGCTGGGACGGACCCACGGCTCTGGGGCCAACGTCCTGACTTTC. Amino acid sequence: CASTTGLGRTHGSGANVLTF.

The rearrangement joins TRBV28 to TRBJ1-1; no clear D. The CDR3 is made up of 14 amino acids. The germline V gene encodes CDR1 MDHEN and CDR2 SYDVKM. V dropped 2 bases and J dropped 5 bases, with 12 bases sitting between them. CDR3: CASSLQDPRTEAFF. CDR3 DNA sequence: TGTGCCAGCAGTTTACAGGATCCGAGGACTGAAGCTTTCTTT.

This clonotype was picked up many times. The chain couples TRBV20-1 to TRBJ1-2; D perhaps matches TRBD1 (5 bases). From germline, CDR1 is DFQATT and CDR2 SNEGSKA (reference sequence). The CDR3 is 12 amino acids. The V end lost 6 bases, the J end lost 7 bases, and 15 bases lay between the germline ends. The CDR3 DNA reads TGCAGTGCCACAAGTTTGGGGCTTGGCTACACCTTC. Residues: CSATSLGLGYTF.

This clonotype has a handful of counts. A junction end diverges from the germline sequence, so it may reflect a read error. The genes are TRBV6-2 or TRBV6-3 and TRBJ1-5; TRBD1 might be the D (5 bases). The germline gives CDR1 MNHEY, CDR2 SVGEGT. CDR3 length: 12 residues. The CDR3 nucleotides read TGTGCCAGCAATGGGGGTAATCAGCCCCAGCGTTTT. Encoded protein: CASNGGNQPQRF.

This clonotype occurred many times. The V gene is TRBV27, the J gene TRBJ2-3; 7 positions match TRBD2. CDR3 length: 16 amino acids. V shed 5 bases and J 2 bases; nucleotides not matched to a gene: 10. CDR1 is MNHEY and CDR2 is SMNVEV in the germline V gene (reference sequence). The DNA of the CDR3 is TGTGCCAGCAGTCCCCGCGGAGCGGGGCACACAGATACGCAGTATTTT. Its translation is CASSPRGAGHTDTQYF.

In its sample, this clonotype was seen many times. The rearrangement links TRBV20-1 to TRBJ2-7; TRBD1 agrees at 7 bases. There are 15 residues in the CDR3. Germline V gene sequence: CDR1 DFQATT, CDR2 SNEGSKA (reference sequence). V trimming: 0 bases; J trimming: 0 bases; junction bases outside the gene matches: 5. In DNA, the CDR3 is TGCAGTGCTAGAGATCCGGGACAGAGCTCCTACGAGCAGTACTTC. Protein product: CSARDPGQSSYEQYF.

This clonotype came up many times. J is TRBJ1-2 and V is TRBV3-1; the match to TRBD1 covers 7 bases. The CDR3 has 13 residues. Germline-derived CDR1 and CDR2 are LGHDT and YNNKEL (reference sequence). V shed 3 bases, J shed 8 bases, and the junction held 6 bases outside the gene matches. The CDR3 here is CASSQTGQEGYTF. DNA for the CDR3: TGTGCCAGCAGCCAGACAGGGCAGGAAGGCTACACCTTC.

In this sample, this clonotype turned up many times. J is TRBJ1-5 and V is TRBV2, with D maybe TRBD1 (5 bases). Germline V gene sequence: CDR1 SNHLY, CDR2 FYNNEI. This CDR3 comprises 13 residues. Trimming took 6 bases from V and 5 from J, leaving 11 bases between them. CDR3 region: CASSLDNYQPQHF. The CDR3 DNA follows: TGTGCCAGCAGCCTGGACAACTATCAGCCCCAGCATTTT.

This clonotype has ten or more counts. The rearrangement links TRBV7-8 to TRBJ2-5; the D call may be TRBD1 or TRBD2 (5 bases each). Trimming removed 1 base at V and 2 bases at J, with 11 bases between. The V gene's germline CDR1 is SGHVS and CDR2 FQNEAQ. This CDR3 is 15 amino acids long. CDR3 coding DNA: TGTGCCAGCAGCTTAGGGCAGGGAGTACAAGAGACCCAGTACTTC. Amino acids: CASSLGQGVQETQYF.